The 2 T cell receptor beta chains in this list originate from one sample, sequenced in a study of blood T cell repertoires in COVID-19. Sequencing used immunoSEQ multiplex PCR; TCRdb keeps in-frame clones, though not all of them. Among around 18,000 clones, about 80% were seen once, and the ten largest hold around 10%. What was sequenced was peripheral blood. These receptors originate from a man aged 80 or over with acute or convalescent COVID-19.

This sequence joins TRBV30 and TRBJ1-6, with 9 positions matching TRBD1. Germline CDR1 GTSNPN, CDR2 SVGIG (reference sequence). This CDR3 spans 13 amino acids. V trimming: 4 bases; J trimming: 12 bases; junction bases outside the gene matches: 7. The CDR3: CAWNGQGIKPLHF. The CDR3 DNA is TGTGCCTGGAACGGACAGGGGATTAAACCCCTCCACTTT.

The CDR3 bases are TGTGCCAGCAGCTTATGGCAGGGGACAGATACGCAGTATTTT. Its translation is CASSLWQGTDTQYF. J is TRBJ2-3 and V is TRBV11-1; weak D call: TRBD1 (6 bases). Germline CDR1 and CDR2: SGHAT and FQDESV (reference sequence). Between the trimmed V and J ends, which lost 2 bases and 3 bases, there was a span of 9 bases. This CDR3 contains 14 residues.